The rows below give T cell receptor beta chains drawn from one sample of a study of blood T cell repertoires in COVID-19. Profiled with immunoSEQ multiplex PCR; TCRdb holds only in-frame clones, not every one. The sample lists 110,000 to 150,000 clones, 75% to 90% occurring once. The material sequenced was peripheral blood. The receptor source for this set is an older woman with active COVID-19. Both conserved end residues are trimmed from each CDR3. The order of the fields is clone size, J gene, V gene, CDR3 protein. Not all rows give a size; the values are once, few, many and, for expanded clones, a class.

abundance: few; j_gene: TRBJ1-1; v_gene: TRBV19; CDR3aa: ASAWTEDTEAF
abundance: -; j_gene: TRBJ1-1; v_gene: TRBV7-6; CDR3aa: ASSLLEGGTEFMNTEAF
abundance: once; j_gene: TRBJ1-2; v_gene: TRBV9; CDR3aa: ASSVEYRAVYGYT
abundance: few; j_gene: TRBJ1-2; v_gene: TRBV7-9; CDR3aa: ASSLAGSTANYGYT
abundance: -; j_gene: TRBJ2-7; v_gene: TRBV7-2; CDR3aa: ASSLTGTSSYEQY
abundance: -; j_gene: TRBJ2-1; v_gene: TRBV4-3; CDR3aa: ASSHTSGGGNEQF
abundance: few; j_gene: TRBJ1-5; v_gene: TRBV19; CDR3aa: ASSPQGLGQPQH
abundance: -; j_gene: TRBJ1-5; v_gene: TRBV19; CDR3aa: ASRRGQGLEQPQH
abundance: -; j_gene: TRBJ1-3; v_gene: TRBV6-5; CDR3aa: VEVRGLSGNTIY
abundance: few; j_gene: TRBJ1-6; v_gene: TRBV6-5; CDR3aa: ASSSGPYNSPLH
abundance: -; j_gene: TRBJ2-5; v_gene: TRBV12-1; CDR3aa: ASSFLGSPGPQETQY
abundance: -; j_gene: TRBJ1-1; v_gene: TRBV28; CDR3aa: ASSPPAGRLTEAF
abundance: -; j_gene: TRBJ1-5; v_gene: TRBV6-1; CDR3aa: ASSEVWGLRGNQPQH
abundance: -; j_gene: TRBJ1-1; v_gene: TRBV11-2; CDR3aa: ASSLGKGGANTEAF
abundance: -; j_gene: TRBJ2-2; v_gene: TRBV27; CDR3aa: ASSSTPLVWSSGRAKETGELF
abundance: -; j_gene: TRBJ2-3; v_gene: TRBV6-6; CDR3aa: ASSRTRPQGATDTQY
abundance: -; j_gene: TRBJ2-2; v_gene: TRBV2; CDR3aa: ASSESVTGELF
abundance: -; j_gene: TRBJ1-4; v_gene: TRBV5-5; CDR3aa: ASRAGVGRGLTNEKLF
abundance: -; j_gene: TRBJ2-3; v_gene: TRBV7-3; CDR3aa: ASSPDRVGRTDTQY
abundance: -; j_gene: TRBJ2-3; v_gene: TRBV5-4; CDR3aa: ASSEVGLTATDTQY
abundance: -; j_gene: TRBJ2-7; v_gene: TRBV6-2/TRBV6-3; CDR3aa: ASSRLSSYEQY
abundance: -; j_gene: TRBJ2-5; v_gene: TRBV6-4; CDR3aa: ASRGRTSGRRETQY
abundance: -; j_gene: TRBJ2-7; v_gene: TRBV12-3/TRBV12-4; CDR3aa: ASSSGLRYEQY
abundance: -; j_gene: TRBJ1-1; v_gene: TRBV24-1; CDR3aa: ATSGGGLNTEAF
abundance: few; j_gene: TRBJ2-2; v_gene: TRBV27; CDR3aa: ASSFGTGNTGELF
abundance: -; j_gene: TRBJ2-3; v_gene: TRBV7-8; CDR3aa: ASSLARWSGHTDTQY
abundance: -; j_gene: TRBJ1-6; v_gene: TRBV28; CDR3aa: ASSLYGTGDSPLH
abundance: -; j_gene: TRBJ2-1; v_gene: TRBV18; CDR3aa: ASSPELLAGNYNEQF
abundance: once; j_gene: TRBJ1-1; v_gene: TRBV20-1; CDR3aa: SATGGAG